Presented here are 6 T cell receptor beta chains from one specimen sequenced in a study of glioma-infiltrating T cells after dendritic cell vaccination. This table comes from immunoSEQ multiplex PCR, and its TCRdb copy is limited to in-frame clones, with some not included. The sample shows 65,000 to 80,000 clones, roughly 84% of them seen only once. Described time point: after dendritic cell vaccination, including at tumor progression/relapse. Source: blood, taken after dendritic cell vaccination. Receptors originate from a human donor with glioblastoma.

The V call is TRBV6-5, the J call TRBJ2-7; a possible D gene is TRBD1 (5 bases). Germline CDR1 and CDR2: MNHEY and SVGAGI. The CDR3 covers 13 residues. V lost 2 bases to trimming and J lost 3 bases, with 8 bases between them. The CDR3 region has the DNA TGTGCCAGCAGTTACAGGCAGGGCTACGAGCAGTACTTC. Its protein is CASSYRQGYEQYF.

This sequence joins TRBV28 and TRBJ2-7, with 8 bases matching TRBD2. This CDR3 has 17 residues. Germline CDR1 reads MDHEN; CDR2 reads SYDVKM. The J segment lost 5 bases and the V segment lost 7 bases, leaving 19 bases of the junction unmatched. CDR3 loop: CASTPPWGKAGVHEQYF. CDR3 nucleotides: TGTGCCAGCACCCCCCCCTGGGGAAAAGCGGGAGTCCACGAGCAGTACTTC.

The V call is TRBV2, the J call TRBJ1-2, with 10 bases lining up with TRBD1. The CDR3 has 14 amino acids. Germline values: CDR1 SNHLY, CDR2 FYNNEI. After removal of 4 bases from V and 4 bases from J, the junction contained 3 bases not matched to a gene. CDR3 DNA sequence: TGTGCCAGCAGTGGGGACAGGGGCATCTATGGCTACACCTTC. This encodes CASSGDRGIYGYTF.

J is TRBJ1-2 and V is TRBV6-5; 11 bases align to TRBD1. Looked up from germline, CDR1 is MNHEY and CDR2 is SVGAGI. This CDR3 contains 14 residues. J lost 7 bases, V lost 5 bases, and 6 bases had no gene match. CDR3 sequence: CASSHRDRGSGYTF. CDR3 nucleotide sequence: TGTGCCAGCAGTCACCGGGACAGGGGGAGTGGCTACACCTTC.

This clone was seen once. The CDR3 region is CASSRDRGGEQYF. Here the CDR3 DNA reads TGTGCCAGCAGCCGGGACAGGGGGGGGGAGCAGTACTTC. The chain joins TRBV5-6 to TRBJ2-7; the match to TRBD1 covers 11 bases. The CDR3 has 13 amino acids. Trimming took 4 bases from V and 7 from J; bases not matched to a gene: 4. Germline V gene sequence: CDR1 SGHDT, CDR2 YYEEEE.

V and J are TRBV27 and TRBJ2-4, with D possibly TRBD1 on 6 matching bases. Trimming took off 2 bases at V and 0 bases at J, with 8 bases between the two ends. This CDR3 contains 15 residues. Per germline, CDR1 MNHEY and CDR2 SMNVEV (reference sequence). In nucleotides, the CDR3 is TGTGCCAGCAGTTTACAGGGGTTAGCCAAAAACATTCAGTACTTC. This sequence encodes CASSLQGLAKNIQYF.